The rows below give T cell receptor beta chains drawn from one sample of a study of control samples from healthy donors and cancer patients. Assay: immunoSEQ multiplex PCR; the TCRdb copy retains only in-frame clones and omits some. This sample has under 200,000 clones; about 91% occur once, and the top ten carry over 4%. Sequencing used blood. The source of these receptors is a young woman in good health. Both conserved end residues are part of each CDR3.

V	CDR3
TRBV19	CASSISKGRDTQYF
TRBV24-1	CATSQTQGTGYTF
TRBV6-2/TRBV6-3	CASSHDRGPNTGELFF
TRBV19	CASRSGTGNYGYTF
TRBV18	CASSPPRGTAGKNIQYF
TRBV10-1	CASSESTGELFF
TRBV20-1	CSASLIQGNYGYTF
TRBV5-1	CASSLGSGGAPTDTQYF
TRBV30	CAWMGDRNTEAFF
TRBV7-9	CASSFVYEQYF
TRBV28	CASSSLGQGAYTEAFF
TRBV2	CASSGGSEYEQYF
TRBV7-9	CASSLASGMLGYTF
TRBV2	CASSESQGVRNTIYF
TRBV5-1	CASGQGTANYGYTF
TRBV27	CASSKEGTASGNTIYF
TRBV9	CASSPSGGYNQPQHF
TRBV7-2	CASSVGHSHVMGYGYTF
TRBV13	CASSPRGTSGLVVQFF
TRBV6-5	CASSQDPSAEAQYF
TRBV24-1	CATSDYAEDTQYF
TRBV7-9	CASSRRRARVHNEQFF
TRBV11-1	CASRTTGVSYNEQFF
TRBV5-6	CASSLVRETQYF
TRBV6-4	CASSDSWLGRGQETQYF
TRBV3-1/TRBV3-2	CASSQRDNSPLHF
TRBV6-5	CASSYSSGGHTEAFF
TRBV6-2/TRBV6-3	CASSYLPNPYNEQFF
TRBV6-5	CASSYGVADNEQFF
TRBV7-8	CASSLAGPMAGYTF
TRBV5-6	CASSLSGVGYNEQFF